This T cell receptor beta chain originates from a study of blood T cell repertoires in COVID-19. At the level of the study: The origin of the acute and convalescent COVID-19 samples was the United States, Italy and Spain. The cDNA or gDNA used as material had been derived from T cells, B-cell-depleted T cells, or PBMCs.

Original handling: Quantification of nucleated cells was approximated via reference gene primer amplification. This table comes from immunoSEQ multiplex PCR, and its TCRdb copy is limited to in-frame clones, with some not included. V and J calls and clone size are copied from that table; D and trimming were computed from the DNA. The sample has under 100,000 clones, approximately 90% seen once. The CDR3 runs 18 residues. V lost 4 bases and J lost 6; bases outside the gene matches: 19. Germline V gives CDR1 SGHTA, CDR2 FQGNSA. This sequence joins TRBV7-2 and TRBJ2-3; 7 bases line up with TRBD2. This TCR derives from a man aged 45-65 years with active COVID-19. The sequenced sample was peripheral blood. CDR3 sequence: CASSSIFGGSGRGDTQYF. In DNA form, the CDR3 reads TGTGCCAGCAGCTCCATTTTTGGAGGGTCAGGGCGGGGGGATACGCAGTATTTT.